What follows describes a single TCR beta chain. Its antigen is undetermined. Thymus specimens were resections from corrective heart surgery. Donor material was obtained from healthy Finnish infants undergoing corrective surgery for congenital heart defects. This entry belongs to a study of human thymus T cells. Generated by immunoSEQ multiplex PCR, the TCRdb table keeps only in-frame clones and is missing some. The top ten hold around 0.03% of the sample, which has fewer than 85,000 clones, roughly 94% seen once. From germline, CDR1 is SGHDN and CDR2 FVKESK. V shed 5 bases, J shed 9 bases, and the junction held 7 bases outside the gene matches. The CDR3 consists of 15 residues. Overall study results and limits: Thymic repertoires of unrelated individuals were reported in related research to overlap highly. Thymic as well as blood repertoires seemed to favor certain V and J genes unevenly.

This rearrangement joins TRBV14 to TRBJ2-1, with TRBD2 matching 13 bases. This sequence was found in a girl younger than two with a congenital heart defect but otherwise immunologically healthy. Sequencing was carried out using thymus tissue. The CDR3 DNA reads TGTGCCAGCAGCAGGCGGACTAGCGGGAGACCTGAGCAGTTCTTC. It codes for CASSRRTSGRPEQFF. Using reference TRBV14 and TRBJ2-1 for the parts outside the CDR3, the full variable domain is EAGVTQFPSHSVIEKGQTVTLRCDPISGHDNLYWYRRVMGKEIKFLLHFVKESKQDESGMPNNRFLAERTGGTYSTLKVQPAELEDSGVYFCASSRRTSGRPEQFFGPGTRLTVL.